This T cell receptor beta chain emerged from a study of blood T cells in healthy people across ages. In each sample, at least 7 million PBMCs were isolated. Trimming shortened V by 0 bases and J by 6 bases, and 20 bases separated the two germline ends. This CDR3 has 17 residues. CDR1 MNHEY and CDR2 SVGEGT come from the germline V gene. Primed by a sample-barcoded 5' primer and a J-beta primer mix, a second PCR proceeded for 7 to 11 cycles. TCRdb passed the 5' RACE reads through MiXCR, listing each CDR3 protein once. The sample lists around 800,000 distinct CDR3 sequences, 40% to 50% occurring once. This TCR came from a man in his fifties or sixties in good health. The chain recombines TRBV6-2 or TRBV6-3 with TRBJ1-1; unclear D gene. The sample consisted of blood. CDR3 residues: CASSYSTYVFDGPEAFF. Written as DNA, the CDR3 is TGTGCCAGCAGTTACTCCACCTACGTTTTCGATGGGCCTGAAGCTTTCTTT.